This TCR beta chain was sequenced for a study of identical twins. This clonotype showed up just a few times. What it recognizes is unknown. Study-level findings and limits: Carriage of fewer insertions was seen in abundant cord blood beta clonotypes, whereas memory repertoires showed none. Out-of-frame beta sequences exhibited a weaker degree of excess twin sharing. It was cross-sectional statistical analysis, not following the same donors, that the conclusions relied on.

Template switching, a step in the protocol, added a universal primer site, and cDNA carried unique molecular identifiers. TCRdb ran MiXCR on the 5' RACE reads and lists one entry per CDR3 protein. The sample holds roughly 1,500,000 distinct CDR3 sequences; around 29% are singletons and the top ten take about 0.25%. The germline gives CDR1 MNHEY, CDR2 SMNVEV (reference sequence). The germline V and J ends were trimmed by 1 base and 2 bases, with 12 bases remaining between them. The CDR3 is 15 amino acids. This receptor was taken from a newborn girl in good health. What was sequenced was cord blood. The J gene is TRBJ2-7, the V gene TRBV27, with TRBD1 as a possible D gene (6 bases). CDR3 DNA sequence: TGTGCCAGCAGTTTATTAGGGACATCGACCTACGAGCAGTACTTC. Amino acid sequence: CASSLLGTSTYEQYF.